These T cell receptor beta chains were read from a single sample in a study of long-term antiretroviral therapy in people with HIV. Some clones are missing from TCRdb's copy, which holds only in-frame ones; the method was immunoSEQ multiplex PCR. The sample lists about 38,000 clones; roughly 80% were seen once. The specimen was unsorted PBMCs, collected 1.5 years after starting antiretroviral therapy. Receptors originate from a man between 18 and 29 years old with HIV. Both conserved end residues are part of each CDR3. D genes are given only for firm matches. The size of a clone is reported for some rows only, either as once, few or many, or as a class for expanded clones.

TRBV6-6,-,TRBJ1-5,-,CASISDRAYNQPQHF,TGTGCCAGCATCTCGGACCGCGCTTACAATCAGCCCCAGCATTTT
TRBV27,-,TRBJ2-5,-,CASRGTLEGETQYF,TGTGCCAGCAGGGGGACCCTCGAGGGAGAGACCCAGTACTTC
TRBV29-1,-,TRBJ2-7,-,CSVVTGRGTSIGQYF,TGCAGCGTTGTAACAGGGCGGGGGACCTCCATTGGGCAGTACTTC
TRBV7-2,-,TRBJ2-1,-,CASSSGRAGSRDEQFF,TGTGCCAGCAGCTCCGGTAGGGCAGGGAGTAGGGATGAGCAGTTCTTC
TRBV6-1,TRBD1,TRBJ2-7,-,CASFDRVGEQYF,TGTGCCAGCTTTGACAGGGTGGGCGAGCAGTACTTC
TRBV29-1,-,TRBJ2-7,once,CSVGSETYEQYF,TGCAGCGTGGGCTCAGAGACCTACGAGCAGTACTTC
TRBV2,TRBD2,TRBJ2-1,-,CASSPGRAGANEQFF,TGTGCCAGCAGTCCAGGGCGAGCGGGAGCCAATGAGCAGTTCTTC
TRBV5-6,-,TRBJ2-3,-,CASRTADTQYF,TGTGCCAGCAGAACAGCAGATACGCAGTATTTT
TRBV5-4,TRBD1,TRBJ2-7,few,CASSLGQGLIEQYF,TGTGCCAGCAGCTTGGGACAGGGCCTTATCGAGCAGTACTTC
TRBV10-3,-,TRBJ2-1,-,CAISDRADNEQFF,TGTGCCATCAGTGACAGAGCCGACAATGAGCAGTTCTTC
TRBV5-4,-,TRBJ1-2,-,CASSLWTDPYGYTF,TGTGCCAGCAGCTTGTGGACAGACCCATATGGCTACACCTTC
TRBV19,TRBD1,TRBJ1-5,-,CASKRGQGQPQHF,TGTGCCAGTAAAAGAGGACAGGGCCAGCCCCAGCATTTT
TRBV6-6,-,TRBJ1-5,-,CASSFSPGGSNQPQHF,TGTGCCAGCAGTTTCTCCCCGGGTGGTAGCAATCAGCCCCAGCATTTT
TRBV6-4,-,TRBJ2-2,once,CASSDSPFSGELFF,TGTGCCAGCAGTGACTCCCCCTTTAGCGGGGAGCTGTTTTTT
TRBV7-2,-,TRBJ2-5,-,CASSPPGVRETQYF,TGTGCCAGCAGCCCCCCCGGGGTCCGCGAGACCCAGTACTTC
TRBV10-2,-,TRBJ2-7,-,CASSENRAYEQYF,TGCGCCAGCAGTGAGAACAGAGCCTACGAGCAGTACTTC
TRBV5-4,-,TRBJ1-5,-,CASSLEGRNQPQHF,TGTGCCAGCAGCTTGGAAGGCAGAAATCAGCCCCAGCATTTT
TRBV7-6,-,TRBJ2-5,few,CASSPRGETQYF,TGTGCCAGCAGCCCGCGGGGAGAGACCCAGTACTTC
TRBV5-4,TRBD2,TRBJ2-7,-,CASSLALLGTTNYEQYF,TGTGCCAGCAGCTTGGCTCTTCTCGGGACTACAAATTACGAGCAGTACTTC
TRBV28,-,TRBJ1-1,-,CASSAPIRGLRTEAFF,TGTGCCAGCAGTGCGCCCATCAGGGGATTGCGGACTGAAGCTTTCTTT
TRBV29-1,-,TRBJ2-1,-,CSVAAAVYNEQFF,TGCAGCGTTGCCGCGGCGGTATACAATGAGCAGTTCTTC
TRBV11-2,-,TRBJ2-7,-,CASSQTGGPAYEQYF,TGTGCCAGCAGTCAAACTGGCGGGCCTGCCTACGAGCAGTACTTC
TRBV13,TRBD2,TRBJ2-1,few,CASSLYREVRNEQFF,TGTGCCAGCAGCTTATACCGGGAGGTGCGGAATGAGCAGTTCTTC
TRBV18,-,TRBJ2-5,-,CASSRYQETQYF,TGTGCCAGCTCACGGTACCAAGAGACCCAGTACTTC
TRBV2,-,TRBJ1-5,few,CASSEGGLTNQPQHF,TGTGCCAGCAGTGAAGGAGGACTTACAAATCAGCCCCAGCATTTT
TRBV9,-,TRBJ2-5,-,CASSVSPGPETQYF,TGTGCCAGCAGCGTCAGTCCGGGTCCAGAGACCCAGTACTTC
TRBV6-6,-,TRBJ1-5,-,CASIPGGGGQPQHF,TGTGCCAGCATTCCGGGAGGGGGGGGTCAGCCCCAGCATTTT
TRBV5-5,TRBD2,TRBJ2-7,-,CASILGGGIAEQYF,TGTGCCAGCATCCTGGGGGGGGGTATTGCCGAGCAGTACTTC